This is a list of T cell receptor beta chains from one sample in a study of blood T cells in healthy people across ages. TCRdb reprocessed the 5' RACE reads via MiXCR and lists one record per CDR3 protein. Of about 1,400,000 distinct CDR3 sequences in the sample, 45% to 70% were seen once. Sequencing was carried out using blood. Receptors were obtained from a man aged 18 to 30 in good health. Each CDR3 is given with its conserved first and last residue. The D gene is left open where the match is weak. Clone size is given for some rows only: seen once, a few or many times, or a class if the clone is expanded.

>TRBJ2-1|TRBV12-3/TRBV12-4|NA|NA
CAGATSGGISEQFF
TGTGCCGGAGCCACCTCTGGGGGTATTAGTGAGCAGTTCTTC
>TRBJ1-1|TRBV19|NA|NA
CASSIPGLGTEAFF
TGTGCCAGTAGTATACCAGGGCTTGGCACTGAAGCTTTCTTT
>TRBJ1-6|TRBV6-1|once|NA
CASSEDLTVSSYNSPLHF
TGTGCCAGCAGTGAAGACCTGACCGTGAGCTCCTATAATTCACCCCTCCACTTT
>TRBJ2-1|TRBV7-9|NA|TRBD1
CASSLSTGVNEQFF
TGTGCCAGCAGCTTAAGTACAGGGGTTAATGAGCAGTTCTTC
>TRBJ2-7|TRBV28|NA|NA
CVSNNQGRNSYEQYF
TGTGTCAGCAATAACCAGGGGAGGAACTCCTACGAGCAGTACTTC
>TRBJ1-2|TRBV6-1|NA|TRBD1
CASRQYRDRTATGMQDYGYTF
TGTGCCAGCCGTCAATATAGGGACAGAACCGCCACAGGGATGCAAGACTATGGCTACACCTTC
>TRBJ2-3|TRBV6-5|few|NA
CASSYGSADTQYF
TGTGCCAGCAGTTACGGGTCGGCAGATACGCAGTATTTT
>TRBJ1-4|TRBV20-1|NA|TRBD1
CSARDRQGAGEKLFF
TGCAGTGCTAGAGATAGGCAGGGGGCAGGGGAAAAACTGTTTTTT
>TRBJ1-2|TRBV2|NA|NA
CASSEESNNGYTF
TGTGCCAGCAGTGAAGAGTCCAATAATGGCTACACCTTC
>TRBJ2-1|TRBV6-5|few|NA
CASSYPTLLGSYNEQFF
TGTGCCAGCAGTTACCCCACTTTACTAGGATCCTACAATGAGCAGTTCTTC
>TRBJ2-5|TRBV7-2|NA|TRBD2
CASSPVAGHQETQYF
TGTGCCAGCAGCCCAGTAGCGGGTCACCAAGAGACCCAGTACTTC
>TRBJ2-5|TRBV6-5|NA|NA
CASRRHLQETQYF
TGTGCCAGCAGACGACATTTACAAGAGACCCAGTACTTC
>TRBJ2-7|TRBV6-5|NA|NA
CASSYSSKGYEQYF
TGTGCCAGCAGTTACTCTTCTAAGGGGTACGAGCAGTACTTC
>TRBJ2-5|TRBV18|NA|TRBD1
CASSNGQGQETQYF
TGTGCCAGCTCAAATGGACAGGGCCAAGAGACCCAGTACTTC
>TRBJ2-3|TRBV15|NA|TRBD2
CATSSPGTSISTDTQYF
TGTGCCACCAGCAGTCCAGGGACTAGCATAAGCACAGATACGCAGTATTTT
>TRBJ2-5|TRBV12-3/TRBV12-4|NA|TRBD2
CASSFGLAGDQETQYF
TGTGCCAGCAGTTTTGGTCTAGCGGGGGACCAAGAGACCCAGTACTTC
>TRBJ2-5|TRBV20-1|once|NA
CSAGLRTVKETQYF
TGCAGTGCTGGCCTTCGGACAGTGAAAGAGACCCAGTACTTC
>TRBJ2-4|TRBV14|NA|NA
CASSQVGGIRAKNIQYF
TGTGCCAGCAGCCAAGTTGGAGGGATCCGGGCCAAAAACATTCAGTACTTC
>TRBJ2-3|TRBV7-9|few|NA
CASSLRVDEGWTDTQYF
TGTGCCAGCAGCTTAAGGGTCGACGAAGGGTGGACAGATACGCAGTATTTT
>TRBJ1-6|TRBV12-3/TRBV12-4|few|NA
CACSPGGSSSYNSPLHF
TGTGCCTGCAGTCCCGGGGGCTCGAGCTCCTATAATTCACCCCTCCACTTT
>TRBJ2-1|TRBV6-1|NA|TRBD1
CASSGRDRSYNEQFF
TGTGCCAGCAGTGGTCGGGACAGATCCTACAATGAGCAGTTCTTC
>TRBJ2-7|TRBV4-1|NA|TRBD2
CASSQGTSGRARIYEQYF
TGCGCCAGCAGCCAAGGGACTAGCGGGAGGGCCCGAATCTACGAGCAGTACTTC
>TRBJ2-3|TRBV7-2|NA|TRBD2
CASSLVGGRASDTQYF
TGTGCCAGCAGCTTAGTTGGCGGGAGAGCGTCAGATACGCAGTATTTT
>TRBJ1-2|TRBV27|NA|NA
CATQTENYGYTF
TGTGCCACCCAGACTGAGAACTATGGCTACACCTTC
>TRBJ2-3|TRBV20-1|NA|NA
CSARDVLRGRVTDTQYF
TGCAGTGCTAGAGATGTCTTGCGAGGGCGTGTCACAGATACGCAGTATTTT
>TRBJ2-1|TRBV4-3|NA|NA
CASSSVRGRGYEQFF
TGCGCCAGCAGCTCAGTTAGGGGGAGGGGTTATGAGCAGTTCTTC
>TRBJ2-7|TRBV12-3/TRBV12-4|NA|NA
CASSLSPDSSYEQYF
TGTGCCAGCAGTTTGTCGCCGGACAGCTCCTACGAGCAGTACTTC
>TRBJ1-1|TRBV25-1|NA|NA
CASSAYLNTEAFF
TGTGCCAGCAGTGCATACTTGAACACTGAAGCTTTCTTT
>TRBJ2-7|TRBV7-2|NA|TRBD2
CASSLSYGRYEQYF
TGTGCCAGCAGCTTAAGTTACGGGAGGTACGAGCAGTACTTC
>TRBJ2-7|TRBV7-9|NA|NA
CASSPRDTFSYEQYF
TGTGCCAGCAGTCCCCGGGACACCTTTTCCTACGAGCAGTACTTC
>TRBJ1-2|TRBV24-1|NA|TRBD1
CATSGLDRNYGYTF
TGTGCCACCAGTGGTTTGGACAGGAACTATGGCTACACCTTC
>TRBJ1-2|TRBV30|NA|NA
CAWSLFPGKGSHTDYGYTF
TGTGCCTGGAGTCTGTTCCCGGGGAAGGGGTCACATACCGACTATGGCTACACCTTC
>TRBJ2-1|TRBV3-1|NA|NA
CASSQAGNDNNEQFF
TGTGCCAGCAGCCAAGCAGGGAATGACAACAATGAGCAGTTCTTC
>TRBJ2-7|TRBV19|NA|NA
CASSGEDYEQYF
TGTGCCAGTAGTGGGGAGGACTACGAGCAGTACTTC
>TRBJ2-3|TRBV4-1|NA|NA
CASSPTPGVWGDTQYF
TGCGCCAGCAGCCCTACACCGGGGGTTTGGGGAGATACGCAGTATTTT
>TRBJ2-7|TRBV15|NA|NA
CATSSPGVTYEQYF
TGTGCCACCAGCAGCCCGGGGGTCACCTACGAGCAGTACTTC
>TRBJ2-7|TRBV4-3|few|TRBD2
CASSRDLAGVSSYEQYF
TGCGCCAGCAGCCGGGACCTAGCGGGGGTAAGCTCCTACGAGCAGTACTTC
>TRBJ2-3|TRBV7-2|few|TRBD2
CASSSRLAGSVGDTQYF
TGTGCTAGCAGCTCGAGACTAGCGGGGTCAGTTGGAGATACGCAGTATTTT
>TRBJ2-6|TRBV6-5|once|NA
CASQRYPSGANVLTF
TGTGCCAGCCAACGTTACCCCTCTGGGGCCAACGTCCTGACTTTC
>TRBJ2-7|TRBV20-1|NA|NA
CSARQGEAYEQYF
TGCAGTGCTAGACAGGGGGAGGCCTACGAGCAGTACTTC
>TRBJ2-5|TRBV11-2|NA|TRBD1
CASSLGRTGTQETQYF
TGTGCCAGCAGCTTAGGTCGGACAGGCACGCAAGAGACCCAGTACTTC
>TRBJ2-1|TRBV7-9|NA|NA
CASSSFRANEQFF
TGTGCCAGCAGCTCCTTCCGGGCCAATGAGCAGTTCTTC
>TRBJ2-1|TRBV29-1|NA|NA
CSVVRQLNRNEQFF
TGCAGCGTTGTGCGGCAGTTAAATAGAAATGAGCAGTTCTTC
>TRBJ1-2|TRBV20-1|once|TRBD1
CSATLRDRGIDGYTF
TGCAGCGCCACTCTCCGGGACAGGGGGATCGATGGCTACACCTTC
>TRBJ1-1|TRBV2|once|NA
CASLGGTEAFF
TGTGCCAGTCTCGGGGGGACTGAAGCTTTCTTT
>TRBJ2-3|TRBV12-3/TRBV12-4|NA|NA
CATNTGSTDTQYF
TGTGCCACCAACACAGGAAGCACAGATACGCAGTATTTT
>TRBJ2-7|TRBV28|NA|TRBD1
CASSLFGQGSREQYF
TGTGCCAGCAGTTTATTTGGACAGGGATCTCGCGAGCAGTACTTC
>TRBJ2-1|TRBV25-1|NA|TRBD2
CASSDETSGYSSEQFF
TGTGCCAGCAGTGATGAGACTAGCGGATATTCCAGTGAGCAGTTCTTC
>TRBJ1-2|TRBV6-1|few|NA
CASSDTPNYGYTF
TGTGCCAGCAGTGATACACCAAACTATGGCTACACCTTC
>TRBJ2-7|TRBV6-1|NA|TRBD1
CASSRQGMAYEQYF
TGTGCCAGCAGCCGACAGGGGATGGCGTACGAGCAGTACTTC
>TRBJ2-7|TRBV2|few|NA
CASTRFSYEQYF
TGTGCCAGCACTAGATTCTCCTACGAGCAGTACTTC
>TRBJ2-1|TRBV12-5|NA|NA
CASGRGLSSYNEQFF
TGTGCTAGTGGTAGGGGTCTCAGCTCCTACAATGAGCAGTTCTTC
>TRBJ2-7|TRBV27|NA|NA
CASSGLSSYNEQYF
TGTGCCAGCAGTGGACTGAGCTCCTACAATGAGCAGTACTTC
>TRBJ2-7|TRBV29-1|NA|NA
CSVEGFSSYEQYF
TGCAGCGTTGAGGGATTTAGCTCCTACGAGCAGTACTTC
>TRBJ2-5|TRBV5-1|NA|NA
CASSFSGIETQYF
TGCGCCAGCAGCTTTTCGGGGATCGAGACCCAGTACTTC
>TRBJ2-7|TRBV4-1|NA|TRBD2
CASSQDPSPASGSYEQYF
TGCGCCAGCAGCCAAGATCCGAGTCCGGCTAGCGGTAGCTACGAGCAGTACTTC
>TRBJ1-2|TRBV7-2|few|TRBD1
CASSPRTGETYGYTF
TGTGCCAGCAGCCCCCGGACAGGGGAAACGTATGGCTACACCTTC
>TRBJ2-4|TRBV11-2|NA|TRBD2
CASSYPGLARREQYF
TGTGCCAGCAGCTATCCGGGACTAGCGAGGCGGGAGCAGTACTTC